This entry is about one T cell receptor (beta chain). Its antigen is undetermined. These data originate in a study of cytomegalovirus exposure and HLA in healthy donors. Study overall: As an earlier analysis found, about 179 million T cells yielded about 120 million unique TCR beta sequences. Study observations and caveats: Rarity held for most TCR sequences, but there were some public TCRs that occurred in many donors.

The PCR employed 60 Vbeta primers together with 13 Jbeta primers. Assay used: immunoSEQ multiplex PCR; TCRdb lists only in-frame clones, some missing. The sample records hundreds of thousands of clones, approximately 79% being singletons. Sequencing input: PBMCs. This TCR was recovered from a girl aged 2 to 10 in good health and CMV-seronegative.

The CDR3 coding sequence is TGCAGCGGCACCGGGGGAGATACGCAGTATTTT. This gives the protein CSGTGGDTQYF. The chain combines TRBV20-1 with TRBJ2-3; D is possibly TRBD2 (6 bases). The CDR3 runs 11 residues. The germline V gene encodes CDR1 DFQATT and CDR2 SNEGSKA (reference sequence).